This entry concerns a single T cell receptor beta chain. Clinical symptoms, serum thyroxine, TRAb, thyroid ultrasound and orbital computed tomography established diagnosis. It was 8.5 to 10 ml of fresh peripheral blood that supplied the PBMCs. The germline CDR1 and CDR2 sequences are DFQATT and SNEGSKA (reference sequence). CDR3 size: 13 residues. V lost 1 base and J lost 7, with 12 bases in between. These data belong to a study of T cells in Graves' hyperthyroidism and ophthalmopathy. Study-level information: The authors collected peripheral blood at initial diagnosis, before any treatment.

Using RNA transcripts as the source, TCR beta CDR3 regions were amplified. Researchers ran a first-round RT-PCR on the TCR CDR3 using the HTBI primer set. TCRdb passed the multiplex PCR reads through MiXCR, listing each CDR3 protein once. The data contain roughly 250,000 distinct CDR3 sequences, approximately 23% of them singletons. What was sequenced was blood. This rearrangement joins TRBV20-1 to TRBJ2-3; no definite D call. This receptor was taken from a young man with Graves' ophthalmopathy. For the CDR3, the DNA is TGCAGTGCTAGAGGGTTACCTAGGTATACGCAGTATTTT. The encoded protein is CSARGLPRYTQYF.